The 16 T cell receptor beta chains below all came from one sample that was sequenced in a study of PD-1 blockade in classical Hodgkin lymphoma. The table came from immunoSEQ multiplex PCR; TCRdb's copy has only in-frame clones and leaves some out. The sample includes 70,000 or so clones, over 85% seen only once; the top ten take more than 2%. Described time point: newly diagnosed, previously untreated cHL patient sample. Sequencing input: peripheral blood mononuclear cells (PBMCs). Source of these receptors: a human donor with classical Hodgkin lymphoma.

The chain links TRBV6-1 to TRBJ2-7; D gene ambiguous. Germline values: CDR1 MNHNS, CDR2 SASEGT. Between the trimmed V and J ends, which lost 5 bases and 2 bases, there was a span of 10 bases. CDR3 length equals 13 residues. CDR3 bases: TGTGCCAGCAGTTCCTCATTAACCTACGAGCAGTACTTC. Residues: CASSSSLTYEQYF.

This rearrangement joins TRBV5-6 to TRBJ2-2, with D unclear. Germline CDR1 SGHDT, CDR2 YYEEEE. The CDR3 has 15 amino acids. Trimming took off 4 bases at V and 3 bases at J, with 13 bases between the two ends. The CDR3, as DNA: TGTGCCAGCAGCAATGACCTAAAACACACCGGGGAGCTGTTTTTT. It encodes CASSNDLKHTGELFF. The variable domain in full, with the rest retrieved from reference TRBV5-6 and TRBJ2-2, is DAGVTQSPTHLIKTRGQQVTLRCSPKSGHDTVSWYQQALGQGPQFIFQYYEEEERQRGNFPDRFSGHQFPNYSSELNVNALLLGDSALYLCASSNDLKHTGELFFGEGSRLTVL.

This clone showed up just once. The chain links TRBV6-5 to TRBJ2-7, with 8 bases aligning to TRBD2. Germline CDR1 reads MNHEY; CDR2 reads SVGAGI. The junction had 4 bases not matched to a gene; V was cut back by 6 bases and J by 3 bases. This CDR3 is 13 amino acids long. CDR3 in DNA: TGTGCCAGCAGCCGGGGACTAGACTACGAGCAGTACTTC. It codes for CASSRGLDYEQYF.

The CDR3 nucleotides are TGTGCCAGCTCACTAATGGGGAACCCCTCAGAGCAGTACTTC. Encoded protein: CASSLMGNPSEQYF. The chain links TRBV18 to TRBJ2-7; D ambiguous. CDR1 is KGHSH, CDR2 LQKENI, per germline. V shed 4 bases and J shed 7 bases, with 17 bases lying between them. The CDR3 runs to 14 residues.

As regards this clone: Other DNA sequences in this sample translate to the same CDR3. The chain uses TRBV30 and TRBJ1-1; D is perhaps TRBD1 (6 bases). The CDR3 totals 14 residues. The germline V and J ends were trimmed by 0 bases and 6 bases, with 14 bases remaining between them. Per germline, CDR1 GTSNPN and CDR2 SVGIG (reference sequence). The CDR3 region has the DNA TGTGCCTGGAGTGTAGGGGGGGCAGGAGCTGAAGCTTTCTTT. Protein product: CAWSVGGAGAEAFF.

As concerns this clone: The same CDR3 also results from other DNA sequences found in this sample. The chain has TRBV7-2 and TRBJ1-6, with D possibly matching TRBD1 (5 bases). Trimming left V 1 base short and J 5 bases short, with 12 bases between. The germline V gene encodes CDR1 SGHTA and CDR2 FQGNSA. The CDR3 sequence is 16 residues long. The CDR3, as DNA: TGTGCCAGCAGCTTAGTTGCGGGGCGCAATAATTCACCCCTCCACTTT. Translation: CASSLVAGRNNSPLHF.

The CDR3 DNA sequence: TGTGCCAGCAGTGACCCTTTTACCGGGGAGCTGTTTTTT. Translation: CASSDPFTGELFF. This chain connects TRBV25-1 to TRBJ2-2; D ambiguous. The CDR3 totals 13 residues. The germline CDR1 and CDR2 sequences are MGHDK and SYGVNS. V lost 3 bases and J 5 bases, leaving 7 bases between the germline ends.

The chain's CDR3 is CASSLAGHLKYNEQFF. In DNA, the CDR3 is TGCGCCAGCAGCTTGGCAGGGCACTTGAAATACAATGAGCAGTTCTTC. The gene calls are TRBV5-1 and TRBJ2-1; maybe TRBD1 (5 bases). Germline assignment: CDR1 SGHRS and CDR2 YFSETQ. The germline V and J ends were trimmed by 0 bases and 4 bases, with 14 bases remaining between them. The CDR3 length is 16 residues.

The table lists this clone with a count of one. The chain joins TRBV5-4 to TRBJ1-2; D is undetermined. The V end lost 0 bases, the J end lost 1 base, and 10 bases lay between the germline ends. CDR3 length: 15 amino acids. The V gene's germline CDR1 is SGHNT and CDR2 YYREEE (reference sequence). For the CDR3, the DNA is TGTGCCAGCAGCTTGGATCCCGGGTATAACTATGGCTACACCTTC. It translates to CASSLDPGYNYGYTF.

CDR3 sequence (DNA): TGCGCCAGCAGCTTGATGGGGGGTAATGAAAAACTGTTTTTT. It specifies CASSLMGGNEKLFF. The chain couples TRBV5-1 to TRBJ1-4, with D maybe TRBD1 (5 bases). The CDR3 spans 14 residues. Germline CDR1 SGHRS, CDR2 YFSETQ. Trimming took 1 base from V and 4 from J, leaving 8 bases between them.

The CDR3 DNA follows: TGCGCCAGCAGTCAGCCTGAGGGACGGGAGAGGGTTGAGACCCAGTACTTC. Amino acids: CASSQPEGRERVETQYF. V gene TRBV23-1 combines with J gene TRBJ2-5, with a possible D match to TRBD2 (6 bases). TRBV23-1 is sorted into the ORF group, with uncertain function. This CDR3 spans 17 amino acids. Trimming took off 3 bases at V and 5 bases at J, with 22 bases between the two ends.

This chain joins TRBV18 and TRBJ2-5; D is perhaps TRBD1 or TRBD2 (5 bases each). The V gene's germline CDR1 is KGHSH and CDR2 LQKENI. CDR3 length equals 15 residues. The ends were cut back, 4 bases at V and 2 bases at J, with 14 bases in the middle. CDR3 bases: TGTGCCAGCTCACATACTGGGGGACCTCAAGAGACCCAGTACTTC. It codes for CASSHTGGPQETQYF.

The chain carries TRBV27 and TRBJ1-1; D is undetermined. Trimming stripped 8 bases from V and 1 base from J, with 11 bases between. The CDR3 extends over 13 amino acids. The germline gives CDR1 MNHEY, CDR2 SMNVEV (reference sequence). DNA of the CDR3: TGTGCCAGCGTATCGAGAACGAACACTGAAGCTTTCTTT. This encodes CASVSRTNTEAFF.

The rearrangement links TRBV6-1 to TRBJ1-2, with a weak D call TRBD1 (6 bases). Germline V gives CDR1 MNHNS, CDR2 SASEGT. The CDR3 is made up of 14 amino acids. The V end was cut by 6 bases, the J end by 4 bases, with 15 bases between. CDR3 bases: TGTGCCAGCAGGCTACAGGGAGGTAGCTATGGCTACACCTTC. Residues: CASRLQGGSYGYTF.

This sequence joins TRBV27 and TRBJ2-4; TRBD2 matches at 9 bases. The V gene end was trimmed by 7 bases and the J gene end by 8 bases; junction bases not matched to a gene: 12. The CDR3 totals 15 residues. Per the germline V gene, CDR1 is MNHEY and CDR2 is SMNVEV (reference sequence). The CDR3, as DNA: TGTGCCAGCAAAGGCGCGGGGGGGCGGGAGTACATTCAGTACTTC. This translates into CASKGAGGREYIQYF.

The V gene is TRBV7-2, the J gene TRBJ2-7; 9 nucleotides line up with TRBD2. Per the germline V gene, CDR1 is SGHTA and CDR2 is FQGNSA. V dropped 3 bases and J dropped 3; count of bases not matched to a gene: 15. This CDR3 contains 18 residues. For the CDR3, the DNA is TGTGCCAGCAGCTTTTTACCCCGGACCATAGCGGGAGTCTACGAGCAGTACTTC. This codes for CASSFLPRTIAGVYEQYF.